This T cell receptor (beta chain) came from a study of monozygotic twins with inflammatory bowel disease (dated by TCRdb to between 2017 and 2020). Describing the broader study: A total of about 28 monozygotic twin pairs were included in the full study, comprising nine German pairs (four IBD-concordant, five IBD-discordant) and 19 IBD-discordant Danish pairs. Within discordant pairs, disease-associated traits were sought mainly by comparing IBD patients with their genetically identical healthy co-twins. Each individual had, on average, about 151 000 unique TCRalpha sequences and 181 000 unique TCRbeta sequences available for analysis.

From each donor, a roughly 2.5 ml peripheral blood sample was collected into PAXgene tubes and stored at -80 degrees C. Total RNA was isolated from whole blood with the PAXgene blood miRNA kit on an automated QIAcube, without T cell sorting. Deep TCRalpha and TCRbeta repertoire profiling with unique molecular barcoding was performed on peripheral blood of monozygotic twin pairs concordant or discordant for inflammatory bowel disease. Smoking habits were recorded for all twin pairs, and each individual was classified as a current, former or never smoker. The protocol used for the library was 5' RACE. Preparation of each TCR library used approximately 3,700 ng of total RNA. For each sample, cDNA synthesis with SMARTScribe reverse transcriptase was split into eight separate reactions. During cDNA synthesis, unique molecular identifiers containing a 6-nucleotide sample barcode were introduced by template switching. TCRalpha and TCRbeta cDNA was amplified in two nested PCRs of around 15 and 9 cycles, and bead purification was carried out after each PCR. Before amplification, cDNA was treated with uracil DNA-glycosylase and purified using the QIAquick PCR purification kit. The second PCR added Illumina TruSeq-compatible adapters along with sample-specific barcodes. Library quality and concentration were assessed using TapeStation and Qubit, and approximately 5 ng of each library was pooled. Sequencing of the pooled libraries was done on an Illumina HiSeq2500 single-index Rapid Run using custom sequencing primers and 2 x 100 bp reads. From the authors' description of their analysis: PCR and sequencing errors were corrected by UMI-based consensus assembly using MiGEC version 1.2.6. MiXCR version 2.1.1 was used to carry out V(D)J alignment, clonotype assembly and CDR3 extraction. Normalisation of gene usage, clonotype sharing and MAIT/NKT TCR abundance was achieved by analysing the top 1000, 10 000 and 20 000 clonotypes per sample. Diversity was computed as the inverse Simpson index with the vegan R package after downsampling to 27 000 UMIs. Paired Mann-Whitney U tests were applied to discordant twin pairs, and Benjamini-Hochberg correction was used for multiple testing. The reads were reprocessed in TCRdb, with one entry per CDR3 protein sequence and no accompanying DNA. The V and J calls come from TCRdb's annotation, not from the publication. This specimen's table enumerates approximately 340,000 distinct CDR3 sequences. The biggest ten clones account for 2% of the sample.

Concerning this clonotype itself: The clone's antigen remains unknown.

Paper-wide results and their limitations: Differing immunosuppressive treatments among patients may have added background noise and inter-individual variability to the repertoires. Repertoire similarity did not differ between concordant and discordant twins, which could be due to limited statistical power. IBD patients had lower TCRbeta repertoire diversity, measured by the inverse Simpson index, than their healthy co-twins. Distinction between different T cell subtypes could not be achieved in the analysis. The results gave no support for a single strong signal or clonotype linked to IBD. Fewer clonotypes were shared with other individuals by IBD patients than by healthy twins, most markedly in patients showing signs of disease activity.

The source of this sequence is a human donor with ulcerative colitis or Crohn's disease, or a healthy co-twin of an affected twin (not recorded which). Sequencing was performed on blood.

The CDR3 reads as follows: CAWSKPRPQETQYF. Rearrangement joined TRBV30 to TRBJ2-5. CDR1 GTSNPN and CDR2 SVGIG are derived from the germline V gene (reference sequence). Measured from the cysteine to the phenylalanine, the CDR3 is 14 residues long. No DNA is recorded.